Listed here are 11 T cell receptor beta chains from one sample, sequenced in a study of regulatory T cells in long-lasting Graves disease. Sequencing libraries for TCR beta were prepared with iRepertoire HTBI primers and Arm-PCR of CDR3 regions. In TCRdb, the multiplex PCR reads were re-called with MiXCR into one record per CDR3 protein. The sample carries some 250,000 distinct CDR3 sequences, about 16% recorded once. The time point is: newly diagnosed GD, antithyroid drugs for less than 3 months. The TCR library was made from RNA that had been extracted from PBMCs in TRIzol. The sequenced sample was peripheral blood mononuclear cells (PBMCs), obtained at new diagnosis, from a patient treated with antithyroid drugs. These receptors came from a female donor with Graves disease.

The chain couples TRBV7-6 to TRBJ2-1; 10 bases are a match to TRBD2. The CDR3 is 17 amino acids. Trimming at V came to 5 bases and at J to 0 bases, leaving 7 bases not matched to a gene. The germline V gene encodes CDR1 SGHVS and CDR2 FNYEAQ. Written as DNA, the CDR3 is TGTGCCAGCAGCCTCCGACTAGCGGGTGTCTCCTACAATGAGCAGTTCTTC. It encodes CASSLRLAGVSYNEQFF.

This clonotype has ten or more counts. The chain links TRBV18 to TRBJ2-7; 9 bases are a match to TRBD1. Trimming cost V 6 bases and J 6 bases; bases outside gene matches: 12. CDR3 length equals 15 residues. The germline V gene encodes CDR1 KGHSH and CDR2 LQKENI. CDR3 residues: CASSLWRTGVGEQYF. Here the CDR3 DNA reads TGTGCCAGCTCTCTGTGGAGGACAGGGGTTGGCGAGCAGTACTTC.

Many counts were recorded for this clonotype. This chain joins TRBV20-1 and TRBJ1-5; D is uncertain. CDR1 and CDR2 from the germline V gene are DFQATT and SNEGSKA (reference sequence). Trimming took 3 bases from V and 5 from J, leaving 8 bases between them. The CDR3 runs to 12 residues. CDR3 in DNA: TGCAGTGCTAGTGGCGGGGATCAGCCCCAGCATTTT. Translated: CSASGGDQPQHF.

V usage is TRBV3-1 and J usage is TRBJ2-1; 9 bases are a match to TRBD2. J lost 5 bases, V lost 4 bases, and 3 bases had no gene match. The germline V gene has CDR1 LGHDT and CDR2 YNNKEL (reference sequence). The CDR3 runs 14 residues. As DNA, the CDR3 is TGTGCCAGCAGCCTGACTAGCGGTCACAATGAGCAGTTCTTC. Protein: CASSLTSGHNEQFF.

This clonotype was seen many times. The V and J genes are TRBV7-2 and TRBJ2-3; D possibly uses TRBD1 or TRBD2 (5 bases each). The CDR3 is 14 amino acids. Trimming took off 7 bases at V and 6 bases at J, with 17 bases between the two ends. Germline V gene lookup returns CDR1 SGHTA and CDR2 FQGNSA. This CDR3 is CASKREWGLDTQYF. CDR3 DNA sequence: TGTGCCAGCAAAAGGGAGTGGGGGTTGGATACGCAGTATTTT.

This clonotype has a handful of counts. The chain uses TRBV12-3 or TRBV12-4 and TRBJ2-7; 7 positions agree with TRBD2. After removal of 3 bases from V and 4 bases from J, the junction contained 6 bases not matched to a gene. CDR3 length: 14 amino acids. Here the CDR3 DNA reads TGTGCCAGCAGTTTTTCTAGCGGCCGTTACGAGCAGTACTTC. It yields the protein CASSFSSGRYEQYF.

This clonotype occurred many times. V is TRBV20-1 and J is TRBJ1-5, with 11 bases matching TRBD1. CDR3 length: 14 amino acids. V shed 3 bases, J shed 7 bases, and the junction held 5 bases outside the gene matches. The germline CDR1 and CDR2 sequences are DFQATT and SNEGSKA (reference sequence). The CDR3 is CSASLGQGVQPQHF. The DNA of the CDR3 is TGCAGTGCTAGCCTGGGACAGGGGGTACAGCCCCAGCATTTT.

Notes on this clonotype: A much larger clonotype is one base distant, so this may be a read error. The conserved phenylalanine or tryptophan is not found at the CDR3 terminus, so this likely reflects a read error. This sequence joins TRBV7-9 and TRBJ2-7; tentative D call: TRBD2 (6 bases). The germline V gene encodes CDR1 SEHNR and CDR2 FQNEAQ (reference sequence). The CDR3 has 12 amino acids. Trimming left V 0 bases short and J 8 bases short, with 8 bases between. The chain's CDR3 is CASSLARGKQYY. In DNA, the CDR3 is TGTGCCAGCAGCTTAGCGCGGGGAAAGCAGTACTAC.

This clonotype was detected ten times or more. V and J are TRBV18 and TRBJ1-4; no clear D. Germline CDR1 KGHSH, CDR2 LQKENI. V lost 1 base to trimming and J lost 4 bases, with 13 bases between them. This CDR3 comprises 16 residues. The CDR3 DNA sequence: TGTGCCAGCTCACCACTAGGGCGAGCGGGTAATGAAAAACTGTTTTTT. Translated, it gives CASSPLGRAGNEKLFF. Looking up the rest from reference TRBV18 and TRBJ1-4 gives the full variable domain: NAGVMQNPRHLVRRRGQEARLRCSPMKGHSHVYWYRQLPEEGLKFMVYLQKENIIDESGMPKERFSAEFPKEGPSILRIQQVVRGDSAAYFCASSPLGRAGNEKLFFGSGTQLSVL.

This clonotype was counted many times. The rearrangement joins TRBV7-2 to TRBJ2-3; the D gene is possibly TRBD1 (6 bases). Trimming took 6 bases from V and 2 from J, leaving 9 bases between them. This CDR3 contains 13 residues. Germline loops: CDR1 SGHTA, CDR2 FQGNSA. The CDR3 region is CASRGQITDTQYF. For the CDR3, the DNA is TGTGCCAGCAGAGGACAGATCACAGATACGCAGTATTTT.

The chain is built from TRBV12-3 or TRBV12-4 and TRBJ1-2, with TRBD1 identical over 7 bases. V lost 6 bases, J lost 3 bases, and 7 bases stayed unmatched. The CDR3 sequence is 14 residues long. The CDR3 spells CASSEGQAHYGYTF. In DNA form, the CDR3 reads TGTGCCAGCAGCGAAGGACAGGCCCACTATGGCTACACCTTC.